Listed below are T cell receptor beta chains from one sample, sequenced in a study of T cell responses to AZD1222 COVID-19 vaccine. Here immunoSEQ multiplex PCR was the method, and the copy in TCRdb shows in-frame clones only, minus some. The data hold 85,000 to 90,000 clones, with roughly 90% observed a single time. Sequenced here: peripheral blood, sampled on day 0 of AZD1222 vaccination. The receptors originated from an adult in good health. Both conserved end residues are part of each CDR3. Fields, in order: V gene, J gene, clone size, CDR3 length, D gene, CDR3 DNA, CDR3 protein. A D gene is named only where the DNA matches it firmly. Clone size is not always given. Where it is, it says once, few, many or a class for expanded clones.

v_gene: TRBV9; j_gene: TRBJ1-3; abundance: .; len: 16; d_gene: .; CDR3nt: TGTGCCAGCAGCGTAGGGGGACATTTCTCTGGAAACACCATATATTTT; CDR3aa: CASSVGGHFSGNTIYF
v_gene: TRBV5-6; j_gene: TRBJ2-7; abundance: .; len: 14; d_gene: .; CDR3nt: TGTGCCAGCACGCTCAGGGGCCAACCCTACGAGCAGTACTTC; CDR3aa: CASTLRGQPYEQYF
v_gene: TRBV29-1; j_gene: TRBJ1-5; abundance: .; len: 13; d_gene: .; CDR3nt: TGCAGCGTTGCGAGGGGCCTCAATCAGCCCCAGCATTTT; CDR3aa: CSVARGLNQPQHF
v_gene: TRBV27; j_gene: TRBJ1-5; abundance: .; len: 16; d_gene: .; CDR3nt: TGTGCCAGCACGGGTACGGGGGGCACTGGAAATCAGCCCCAGCATTTT; CDR3aa: CASTGTGGTGNQPQHF
v_gene: TRBV27; j_gene: TRBJ2-7; abundance: .; len: 16; d_gene: .; CDR3nt: TGTGCCAGCAGTTCCCTTTATTGGGATAGCTCCTACGAGCAGTACTTC; CDR3aa: CASSSLYWDSSYEQYF
v_gene: TRBV28; j_gene: TRBJ1-5; abundance: once; len: 17; d_gene: TRBD1; CDR3nt: TGTGCCAGCAGTTTAGGACAGGGCCGCTATAGCAATCAGCCCCAGCATTTT; CDR3aa: CASSLGQGRYSNQPQHF
v_gene: TRBV27; j_gene: TRBJ2-7; abundance: .; len: 12; d_gene: .; CDR3nt: TGTGCCAGCAGTGACACCCCCTACGAGCAGTACTTC; CDR3aa: CASSDTPYEQYF
v_gene: TRBV25-1; j_gene: TRBJ1-5; abundance: .; len: 14; d_gene: .; CDR3nt: TGTGCCAGCAGTGGGACAGAGGGCTATCAGCCCCAGCATTTT; CDR3aa: CASSGTEGYQPQHF
v_gene: TRBV16; j_gene: TRBJ2-3; abundance: .; len: 14; d_gene: TRBD1; CDR3nt: TGTGCCAGCAGCCGACAGGGGGCGGCAGATACGCAGTATTTT; CDR3aa: CASSRQGAADTQYF
v_gene: TRBV15; j_gene: TRBJ2-7; abundance: .; len: 19; d_gene: TRBD1; CDR3nt: TGTGCCACCAGCACCCCCACTACGGATGGGACAGGGATCGGTGACGAGCAGTACTTC; CDR3aa: CATSTPTTDGTGIGDEQYF
v_gene: TRBV15; j_gene: TRBJ1-1; abundance: .; len: 16; d_gene: .; CDR3nt: TGTGCCACCAGCAGAGATTGGAGGGGGACGAACACTGAAGCTTTCTTT; CDR3aa: CATSRDWRGTNTEAFF
v_gene: TRBV10-3; j_gene: TRBJ2-1; abundance: once; len: 20; d_gene: TRBD2; CDR3nt: TGTGCCATCAGTGACTTGGGACTAGCGGGGCCTATGAGCTCCTACAATGAGCAGTTCTTC; CDR3aa: CAISDLGLAGPMSSYNEQFF
v_gene: TRBV27; j_gene: TRBJ2-2; abundance: .; len: 14; d_gene: .; CDR3nt: TGTGCCAGCAGCCTATATAGAACCACCGGGGAGCTGTTTTTT; CDR3aa: CASSLYRTTGELFF
v_gene: TRBV9; j_gene: TRBJ2-5; abundance: .; len: 14; d_gene: TRBD2; CDR3nt: TGTGCCAGCAGCGTAGGAGCGGGAGGTGAGACCCAGTACTTC; CDR3aa: CASSVGAGGETQYF
v_gene: TRBV2; j_gene: TRBJ2-4; abundance: .; len: 14; d_gene: .; CDR3nt: TGTGCCAGCAGTGAGGCAGGGAGCAAAAACATTCAGTACTTC; CDR3aa: CASSEAGSKNIQYF
v_gene: TRBV16; j_gene: TRBJ2-1; abundance: once; len: 17; d_gene: TRBD2; CDR3nt: TGTGCCAGCAGCCAACCGGGACTAGCGGGAGTACACAATGAGCAGTTCTTC; CDR3aa: CASSQPGLAGVHNEQFF
v_gene: TRBV4-1; j_gene: TRBJ2-7; abundance: .; len: 13; d_gene: .; CDR3nt: TGCGCCAGCAGCCAAGCGGAATACTACGAGCAGTACTTC; CDR3aa: CASSQAEYYEQYF
v_gene: TRBV19; j_gene: TRBJ1-5; abundance: .; len: 16; d_gene: TRBD1; CDR3nt: TGTGCCAGTACCTCCCGACAGGGGGTAAGCAATCAGCCCCAGCATTTT; CDR3aa: CASTSRQGVSNQPQHF
v_gene: TRBV28; j_gene: TRBJ2-5; abundance: .; len: 15; d_gene: .; CDR3nt: TGTGCCAGCAGTTTCTATGAGGGATCCCAAGAGACCCAGTACTTC; CDR3aa: CASSFYEGSQETQYF
v_gene: TRBV21-1; j_gene: TRBJ1-5; abundance: medium-sized; len: 15; d_gene: .; CDR3nt: TGTGCCAGCAGCAAAGCGGATGGGGAACTACAGCCCCAGCATTTT; CDR3aa: CASSKADGELQPQHF
v_gene: TRBV6-2/TRBV6-3; j_gene: TRBJ2-7; abundance: .; len: 11; d_gene: .; CDR3nt: TGTGCCAGCAGTGACGGCCCTGCGGAGTACTTC; CDR3aa: CASSDGPAEYF
v_gene: TRBV5-1; j_gene: TRBJ2-7; abundance: .; len: 17; d_gene: TRBD2; CDR3nt: TGCGCCAGCAGCTTGGAGGGTAGCGGGAGCCCCCTACACGAGCAGTACTTC; CDR3aa: CASSLEGSGSPLHEQYF
v_gene: TRBV9; j_gene: TRBJ2-5; abundance: .; len: 15; d_gene: TRBD2; CDR3nt: TGTGCCAGCAGCATTAGCGGGAGGGCCGCAGAGACCCAGTACTTC; CDR3aa: CASSISGRAAETQYF
v_gene: TRBV7-9; j_gene: TRBJ1-1; abundance: .; len: 14; d_gene: .; CDR3nt: TGTGCCAGCAGCGCACAGAAGCGAAACACTGAAGCTTTCTTT; CDR3aa: CASSAQKRNTEAFF
v_gene: TRBV27; j_gene: TRBJ2-1; abundance: few; len: 15; d_gene: .; CDR3nt: TGTGCCAGCAGTTTTTACAAAACCTCCTACAATGAGCAGTTCTTC; CDR3aa: CASSFYKTSYNEQFF
v_gene: TRBV7-3; j_gene: TRBJ2-6; abundance: .; len: 18; d_gene: TRBD1; CDR3nt: TGTGCCAGCAGCCCCCTCCGGGACAGGGGGCCTGGGGCCAACGTCCTGACTTTC; CDR3aa: CASSPLRDRGPGANVLTF
v_gene: TRBV14; j_gene: TRBJ1-3; abundance: once; len: 16; d_gene: .; CDR3nt: TGTGCCAGCAGCCAAGGCGGCGGCTCGTCTGGAAACACCATATATTTT; CDR3aa: CASSQGGGSSGNTIYF
v_gene: TRBV2; j_gene: TRBJ1-3; abundance: .; len: 15; d_gene: .; CDR3nt: TGTGCCAGCAGTGATAATCAACAGTGGAGAAACACCATATATTTT; CDR3aa: CASSDNQQWRNTIYF
v_gene: TRBV30; j_gene: TRBJ1-2; abundance: .; len: 12; d_gene: TRBD1; CDR3nt: TGTGCCTGGACTGATGACAGGGTTAGCTACACCTTC; CDR3aa: CAWTDDRVSYTF
v_gene: TRBV30; j_gene: TRBJ1-5; abundance: .; len: 13; d_gene: .; CDR3nt: TGTGCCTGGAGTGCCGGGGAGTATCAGCCCCAGCATTTT; CDR3aa: CAWSAGEYQPQHF